This TCR beta chain was found in a study of sequential checkpoint blockade in melanoma. Study-level information: Patients were randomized 1:1 to nivolumab-then-ipilimumab or ipilimumab-then-nivolumab first-line. After nivolumab or ipilimumab alone, over 20 patients had week-13 rebiopsies.

This clone has just a few counts. Treatment: randomized to nivolumab then ipilimumab (arm A) or the reverse (arm B). Germline CDR1 and CDR2: MNHGY and SAAAGT. V dropped 4 bases and J dropped 3 bases, with 14 bases sitting between them. The CDR3 is made up of 15 amino acids. The assay was immunoSEQ multiplex PCR, and TCRdb's table has in-frame clones only and misses some. The sample shows fewer than 6,500 clones, around a fifth of them seen only once. Specimen: tumor tissue (inferred from file names), collected from a patient given nivolumab and ipilimumab in sequence. The clonotype originates from a human donor with melanoma. V and J are TRBV6-8 and TRBJ2-3; D not resolved. The chain's CDR3 is CASSLRQIQTDTQYF. CDR3 DNA: TGTGCCAGCAGTTTACGGCAGATTCAGACAGATACGCAGTATTTT.